One sample yielded the 13 T cell receptor beta chains listed below, sequenced in a study of CD8 T cells in ankylosing spondylitis. TCRdb reprocessed the 5' RACE reads via MiXCR and lists one record per CDR3 protein. Among about 100,000 distinct CDR3 sequences listed, about 9% were seen once. Sequenced sample: blood, either unsorted or a sorted T cell fraction (not recorded which). The receptor source for this set is a male donor with ankylosing spondylitis or in good health (not recorded which).

At least ten counts were recorded for this clonotype. The chain is built from TRBV9 and TRBJ2-5; 11 bases line up with TRBD2. CDR3 length equals 16 residues. The germline CDR1 and CDR2 sequences are SGDLS and YYNGEE. V shed 3 bases and J 4 bases; nucleotides not matched to a gene: 8. CDR3 residues: CASSAQLAGVAETQYF. CDR3 DNA: TGTGCCAGCAGCGCCCAACTAGCGGGGGTGGCAGAGACCCAGTACTTC.

Ten or more counts support this clonotype. The rearrangement uses TRBV5-5 and TRBJ1-5, with D perhaps matching TRBD1 (6 bases). Trimming removed 4 bases at V and 5 bases at J, with 13 bases between. CDR3 size: 14 residues. Germline CDR1 is SGHKS and CDR2 is YYEKEE (reference sequence). The CDR3 spells CASSKQGGDQPQHF. CDR3 coding DNA: TGTGCCAGCAGCAAACAGGGCGGAGATCAGCCCCAGCATTTT.

This clonotype has more than one count but fewer than ten. The gene calls are TRBV30 and TRBJ2-7, with 12 bases that match TRBD1. The CDR3 is 16 residues long. Germline V lookup: CDR1 GTSNPN, CDR2 SVGIG (reference sequence). The junction had 12 bases not matched to a gene; V was cut back by 2 bases and J by 7 bases. CDR3 nucleotide sequence: TGTGCCTGGAGTACCGCCATGGGACAGGGGGCGGGGGAGCAGTACTTC. This gives the protein CAWSTAMGQGAGEQYF.

In its sample, this clonotype was seen many times. The chain has TRBV29-1 and TRBJ2-2; 7 bases agree with TRBD1. The CDR3 has 15 amino acids. Trimming at V came to 7 bases and at J to 3 bases, leaving 11 bases not matched to a gene. Germline-derived CDR1 and CDR2 are SQVTM and ANQGSEA. CDR3 protein: CSASHGTAYTGELFF. CDR3 nucleotides: TGCAGCGCCTCACACGGGACAGCTTACACCGGGGAGCTGTTTTTT.

The sample holds many counts of this clonotype. This chain joins TRBV6-5 and TRBJ2-3; D is undetermined. CDR3 length: 15 amino acids. The germline gives CDR1 MNHEY, CDR2 SVGAGI. V lost 1 base and J lost 3, with 11 bases in between. CDR3 sequence (DNA): TGTGCCAGCAGTTACTATGGGTCGGTAACAGATACGCAGTATTTT. It encodes CASSYYGSVTDTQYF.

This clonotype was seen repeatedly, ten times or more. This rearrangement joins TRBV3-1 to TRBJ1-5; weak D call: TRBD1 (5 bases). CDR1 LGHDT and CDR2 YNNKEL come from the germline V gene (reference sequence). V was shortened by 5 bases and J by 8 bases, with 13 bases between the two germline ends. The CDR3 covers 13 residues. CDR3 sequence reads: CASSEGGTKPQHF. CDR3 sequence (DNA): TGTGCCAGCAGCGAAGGAGGGACGAAGCCCCAGCATTTT.

This clonotype was found many times. This chain joins TRBV5-1 and TRBJ1-1; no clear D. The V end lost 0 bases, the J end lost 1 base, and 4 bases lay between the germline ends. The CDR3 is 13 amino acids. Per the germline V gene, CDR1 is SGHRS and CDR2 is YFSETQ. The CDR3 DNA reads TGCGCCAGCAGCTTGGCAGAGAACACTGAAGCTTTCTTT. Its translation is CASSLAENTEAFF. Full variable domain (outside the CDR3, taken from reference TRBV5-1 and TRBJ1-1): KAGVTQTPRYLIKTRGQQVTLSCSPISGHRSVSWYQQTPGQGLQFLFEYFSETQRNKGNFPGRFSGRQFSNSRSEMNVSTLELGDSALYLCASSLAENTEAFFGQGTRLTVV.

This clonotype was found many times. CDR3 protein: CASSLRTGSTPLAKNIQYF. The CDR3 coding sequence is TGCGCCAGCAGCTTACGGACAGGGTCGACACCCTTAGCCAAAAACATTCAGTACTTC. The V gene is TRBV5-1, the J gene TRBJ2-4, with 8 bases aligning to TRBD1. Germline loops: CDR1 SGHRS, CDR2 YFSETQ. The trim removed 2 bases at V and 0 bases at J, leaving 13 bases unmatched. This CDR3 comprises 19 residues.

This clonotype has just one count. The chain carries TRBV29-1 and TRBJ1-3; 8 positions agree with TRBD1. CDR3 length equals 19 residues. The germline CDR1 and CDR2 sequences are SQVTM and ANQGSEA. Trimming at V came to 4 bases and at J to 4 bases, leaving 21 bases not matched to a gene. The CDR3 reads CSVGGTGQGKGFTGNTIYF. In DNA form, the CDR3 reads TGCAGCGTTGGAGGGACAGGACAGGGTAAAGGTTTTACCGGAAACACCATATATTTT.

This clonotype was observed many times. J is TRBJ2-1 and V is TRBV6-5; 9 bases agree with TRBD2. Germline V gene lookup returns CDR1 MNHEY and CDR2 SVGAGI. There are 15 residues in the CDR3. Trimming at V came to 2 bases and at J to 4 bases, leaving 3 bases not matched to a gene. The CDR3 loop reads CASSYTSGGYNEQFF. The CDR3 DNA sequence: TGTGCCAGCAGTTACACAAGCGGGGGGTACAATGAGCAGTTCTTC.

This clonotype was recorded many times. The chain combines TRBV20-1 with TRBJ2-1; no firm D call. Germline V gives CDR1 DFQATT, CDR2 SNEGSKA (reference sequence). The V and J ends lost 2 bases and 3 bases respectively, with 17 bases between them. CDR3 length equals 16 residues. This chain's CDR3 is CSARFFLEINYNEQFF. The CDR3 DNA reads TGCAGTGCTAGATTTTTCCTGGAGATTAACTACAATGAGCAGTTCTTC.

This clonotype was counted ten times or more. CDR3 region: CAWSVLKEKLFF. CDR3 sequence (DNA): TGTGCCTGGAGTGTACTGAAGGAAAAACTGTTTTTT. The gene calls are TRBV30 and TRBJ1-4; D gene ambiguous. V was cut by 0 bases and J by 8 bases, with 7 bases left in between. The germline CDR1 and CDR2 sequences are GTSNPN and SVGIG (reference sequence). The CDR3 contains 12 residues.

This clonotype showed up many times. The chain carries TRBV2 and TRBJ2-1; 9 nucleotides agree with TRBD2. The CDR3 length is 15 residues. J gave up 8 bases and V 5 bases, and 10 bases lay outside the gene matches. Germline V gives CDR1 SNHLY, CDR2 FYNNEI. For the CDR3, the DNA is TGTGCCAGCAGTCGAAGCGGGGGGCCGCTCCATGAGCAGTTCTTC. This gives the protein CASSRSGGPLHEQFF.